The 23 T cell receptor beta chains below come from one sample, sequenced in a study of T cell responses to AZD1222 COVID-19 vaccine. Repertoires were generated with immunoSEQ multiplex PCR, while TCRdb's copy carries only in-frame clones and drops some. This table holds tens of thousands of clones, approximately 83% found once. The sequencing here drew on peripheral blood, taken 28 days after the second AZD1222 dose. All receptors derive from an adult who received the AZD1222 COVID-19 vaccine.

V is TRBV16 and J is TRBJ1-2; no firm D call. Trimming stripped 1 base from V and 4 bases from J, with 7 bases between. The germline V gene encodes CDR1 KGHSY and CDR2 FQNENV. CDR3 length equals 13 residues. The CDR3: CASSQYESYGYTF. CDR3 nucleotides: TGTGCCAGCAGCCAATACGAGAGCTATGGCTACACCTTC.

V gene TRBV5-1 combines with J gene TRBJ1-4, with 8 nucleotides matching TRBD1. The length of the CDR3 is 15 residues. Germline V gene sequence: CDR1 SGHRS, CDR2 YFSETQ. Trimming cost V 3 bases and J 4 bases; bases outside gene matches: 5. CDR3 residues: CASSYQGAGNEKLFF. The CDR3 DNA follows: TGCGCCAGCAGCTACCAGGGGGCTGGTAATGAAAAACTGTTTTTT.

V and J are TRBV6-5 and TRBJ1-4; TRBD1 aligns across 8 bases. Germline-derived CDR1 and CDR2 are MNHEY and SVGAGI. The CDR3 runs 14 residues. Trimming at V came to 6 bases and at J to 7 bases, leaving 7 bases not matched to a gene. CDR3 sequence (DNA): TGTGCCAGCAGGGAGACAGGGGCGGGTGAAAAACTGTTTTTT. This sequence encodes CASRETGAGEKLFF.

This clone was seen just once. This chain links TRBV20-1 with TRBJ1-1; tentatively, D is TRBD1 (6 bases). V lost 3 bases and J 1 base, leaving 21 bases between the germline ends. The CDR3 consists of 17 residues. Per germline, CDR1 DFQATT and CDR2 SNEGSKA (reference sequence). Here the CDR3 DNA reads TGCAGTGCTAGTTCCCCCGGGGGCGGGATGAGGAACACTGAAGCTTTCTTT. It encodes CSASSPGGGMRNTEAFF.

This clone has a single count. V gene TRBV18 combines with J gene TRBJ2-7; TRBD1 matches at 7 bases. V gave up 4 bases and J gave up 2 bases; unmatched junction bases: 8. CDR3 length equals 15 residues. The germline V gene encodes CDR1 KGHSH and CDR2 LQKENI. The CDR3 sequence is CASSLKPGQPYEQYF. DNA for the CDR3: TGTGCCAGCTCACTAAAACCGGGACAGCCCTACGAGCAGTACTTC. Drawing the rest from reference TRBV18 and TRBJ2-7, the complete variable domain is NAGVMQNPRHLVRRRGQEARLRCSPMKGHSHVYWYRQLPEEGLKFMVYLQKENIIDESGMPKERFSAEFPKEGPSILRIQQVVRGDSAAYFCASSLKPGQPYEQYFGPGTRLTVT.

This clone was picked up one time. This chain uses TRBV30 with TRBJ1-1; maybe TRBD1 (6 bases). The V end lost 5 bases, the J end lost 3 bases, and 13 bases lay between the germline ends. The germline V gene encodes CDR1 GTSNPN and CDR2 SVGIG (reference sequence). The CDR3 spans 13 residues. The CDR3 sequence is CAWATGRDTEAFF. The CDR3, as DNA: TGTGCCTGGGCTACAGGGAGGGACACTGAAGCTTTCTTT.

The chain combines TRBV7-2 with TRBJ1-1; TRBD1 might be the D (5 bases). Germline V lookup: CDR1 SGHTA, CDR2 FQGNSA. V was shortened by 6 bases and J by 0 bases, with 8 bases between the two germline ends. The CDR3 has 13 residues. CDR3 in amino acids: CASRTELNTEAFF. CDR3 DNA sequence: TGTGCCAGCAGGACAGAGTTGAACACTGAAGCTTTCTTT.

J is TRBJ2-2 and V is TRBV5-1; 11 bases line up with TRBD2. Trimming took 5 bases from V and 0 from J; bases not matched to a gene: 9. The CDR3 covers 18 residues. Germline V gene data show CDR1 as SGHRS and CDR2 as YFSETQ. The CDR3, as DNA: TGCGCCAGCAGGTCGAGGCCTAGCGGGGGGTCGAACACCGGGGAGCTGTTTTTT. Protein: CASRSRPSGGSNTGELFF.

The genes are TRBV5-4 and TRBJ1-4, with D perhaps TRBD1 (6 bases). Germline CDR1 and CDR2: SGHNT and YYREEE (reference sequence). The CDR3 contains 17 residues. Trimming took 4 bases from V and 1 from J, leaving 17 bases between them. The CDR3 spells CASSTGGRGGTNEKLFF. The CDR3 DNA follows: TGTGCCAGCAGCACTGGAGGCAGGGGAGGAACTAATGAAAAACTGTTTTTT. The variable domain in full, completed from reference TRBV5-4 and TRBJ1-4, reads ETGVTQSPTHLIKTRGQQVTLRCSSQSGHNTVSWYQQALGQGPQFIFQYYREEENGRGNFPPRFSGLQFPNYSSELNVNALELDDSALYLCASSTGGRGGTNEKLFFGSGTQLSVL.

The rearrangement uses TRBV5-5 and TRBJ2-7, with TRBD1 identical over 7 bases. V lost 3 bases and J lost 6; bases outside the gene matches: 3. Germline CDR1 reads SGHKS; CDR2 reads YYEKEE (reference sequence). The CDR3 totals 12 residues. The CDR3 DNA is TGTGCCAGCAGCTCGACAGGGCTCGAGCAGTACTTC. As protein: CASSSTGLEQYF.

The J gene is TRBJ1-4, the V gene TRBV4-2; D uncertain. V gave up 0 bases and J gave up 12 bases, with 17 bases separating them. This CDR3 is built from 15 residues. The germline CDR1 and CDR2 sequences are LGHNA and YNFKEQ. The CDR3: CASSQDQASSGQLFF. The CDR3 nucleotides are TGTGCCAGCAGCCAAGATCAGGCTTCCTCGGGCCAACTGTTTTTT.

This chain uses TRBV19 with TRBJ2-3; 11 nucleotides agree with TRBD1. Germline lookup yields CDR1 LNHDA and CDR2 SQIVND (reference sequence). The CDR3 is made up of 16 amino acids. With V trimmed by 4 bases and J by 4 bases, 7 bases remained unmatched. CDR3 sequence reads: CASSTGTGGPSDTQYF. The CDR3 nucleotides read TGTGCCAGTAGTACTGGGACAGGGGGTCCCTCAGATACGCAGTATTTT.

The chain uses TRBV7-3 and TRBJ1-1; D remains unclear. Germline CDR1 reads SGHTA; CDR2 reads FQGTGA. The CDR3 loop spans 13 amino acids. V was cut by 0 bases and J by 2 bases, with 4 bases left in between. CDR3 bases: TGTGCCAGCAGCTTAACGGATAACACTGAAGCTTTCTTT. Its translation: CASSLTDNTEAFF.

The chain links TRBV4-2 to TRBJ2-7; D is uncertain. V gave up 1 base and J gave up 3 bases, with 7 bases separating them. Germline CDR1 reads LGHNA; CDR2 reads YNFKEQ. The CDR3 extends over 13 amino acids. CDR3 amino acids: CASSQVNHYEQYF. The DNA of the CDR3 is TGTGCCAGCAGCCAAGTGAACCACTACGAGCAGTACTTC.

The chain is built from TRBV7-6 and TRBJ1-3, with a possible D match to TRBD1 (5 bases). Germline-derived CDR1 and CDR2 are SGHVS and FNYEAQ. The V end lost 5 bases, the J end lost 2 bases, and 7 bases lay between the germline ends. The length of the CDR3 is 13 residues. The CDR3 DNA follows: TGTGCCAGCAGCCTGACAGCTGGAAACACCATATATTTT. Protein sequence: CASSLTAGNTIYF.

This chain joins TRBV11-3 and TRBJ1-6, with TRBD1 matching over 7 bases. The V segment lost 5 bases and the J segment 5 bases; nucleotides outside the gene matches: 3. Looked up from germline, CDR1 is SGHNT and CDR2 is YENEEA. The CDR3 totals 14 residues. The CDR3: CASSTGQHNSPLHF. CDR3 DNA: TGTGCCAGCAGCACGGGACAGCATAATTCACCCCTCCACTTT.

The chain employs TRBV5-1 and TRBJ1-4, with 7 nucleotides matching TRBD1. CDR3 length equals 15 residues. Germline CDR1 is SGHRS and CDR2 is YFSETQ. V dropped 3 bases and J dropped 5; count of bases not matched to a gene: 7. DNA of the CDR3: TGCGCCAGCAGCTGGCAGGGGACAGAAAATGAAAAACTGTTTTTT. The encoded protein is CASSWQGTENEKLFF.

The chain joins TRBV29-1 to TRBJ2-7, with D maybe TRBD2 (5 bases). V was clipped by 4 bases and J by 2 bases, with 9 bases between them. This CDR3 spans 12 amino acids. Germline V gene data show CDR1 as SQVTM and CDR2 as ANQGSEA. In DNA form, the CDR3 reads TGCAGCGTTGGGACTTGGACCTACGAGCAGTACTTC. Its protein product is CSVGTWTYEQYF.

The chain carries TRBV18 and TRBJ2-1; D is perhaps TRBD1 (5 bases). Germline V gives CDR1 KGHSH, CDR2 LQKENI. The CDR3 extends over 13 amino acids. V dropped 4 bases and J dropped 3 bases, with 7 bases sitting between them. CDR3 amino acids: CASSQGVYNEQFF. In nucleotides, the CDR3 is TGTGCCAGCTCACAAGGGGTCTACAATGAGCAGTTCTTC.

The chain joins TRBV5-4 to TRBJ1-2; D uncertain. V was shortened by 1 base and J by 4 bases, with 8 bases between the two germline ends. From germline, CDR1 is SGHNT and CDR2 YYREEE (reference sequence). This CDR3 spans 13 amino acids. The CDR3 is CASSLSATYGYTF. In nucleotides, the CDR3 is TGTGCCAGCAGCTTGTCAGCGACCTATGGCTACACCTTC.

The chain employs TRBV28 and TRBJ2-5, with D possibly matching TRBD1 (5 bases). Germline loops: CDR1 MDHEN, CDR2 SYDVKM. The CDR3 is 15 residues long. Trimming cost V 5 bases and J 7 bases, with 20 bases left between them. CDR3 loop: CASSVRQPQSRTQYF. Here the CDR3 DNA reads TGTGCCAGCAGTGTTCGACAGCCCCAAAGTAGGACCCAGTACTTC.

The chain joins TRBV18 to TRBJ2-7; the match to TRBD1 covers 7 bases. This CDR3 has 14 amino acids. V lost 6 bases to trimming and J lost 5 bases; unmatched junction nucleotides: 10. Per the germline V gene, CDR1 is KGHSH and CDR2 is LQKENI. In nucleotides, the CDR3 is TGTGCCAGCTCTCCGATTGACAGGGTGGACGAGCAGTACTTC. This translates into CASSPIDRVDEQYF.

The chain couples TRBV6-5 to TRBJ1-5, with a tentative D call TRBD1 (6 bases). V was trimmed by 6 bases and J by 1 base, leaving 10 bases between them. CDR3 length equals 14 residues. In germline, CDR1 is MNHEY, CDR2 SVGAGI. The CDR3 spells CASREGGSNQPQHF. The DNA of the CDR3 is TGTGCCAGCAGGGAGGGGGGAAGCAATCAGCCCCAGCATTTT.